The clone carrying this T cell receptor (beta chain) was found a few times. The ends were cut back, 0 bases at V and 8 bases at J, with 7 bases in the middle. CDR1 and CDR2 (germline): KGHSH, LQKENI. The length of the CDR3 is 13 residues. Libraries were prepared by immunoSEQ multiplex PCR; TCRdb keeps only in-frame clonotypes and omits some of them. The sample carries about 170,000 clones, just over 85% recorded once. The sample belongs to a study of control samples from healthy donors and cancer patients. The sample comprised blood. V gene TRBV18 combines with J gene TRBJ1-4; D uncertain. The receptor was isolated from a woman aged 30 to 39 in good health. CDR3: CASSPPRGEKLFF. In DNA form, the CDR3 reads TGTGCCAGCTCACCACCGAGAGGAGAAAAACTGTTTTTT.